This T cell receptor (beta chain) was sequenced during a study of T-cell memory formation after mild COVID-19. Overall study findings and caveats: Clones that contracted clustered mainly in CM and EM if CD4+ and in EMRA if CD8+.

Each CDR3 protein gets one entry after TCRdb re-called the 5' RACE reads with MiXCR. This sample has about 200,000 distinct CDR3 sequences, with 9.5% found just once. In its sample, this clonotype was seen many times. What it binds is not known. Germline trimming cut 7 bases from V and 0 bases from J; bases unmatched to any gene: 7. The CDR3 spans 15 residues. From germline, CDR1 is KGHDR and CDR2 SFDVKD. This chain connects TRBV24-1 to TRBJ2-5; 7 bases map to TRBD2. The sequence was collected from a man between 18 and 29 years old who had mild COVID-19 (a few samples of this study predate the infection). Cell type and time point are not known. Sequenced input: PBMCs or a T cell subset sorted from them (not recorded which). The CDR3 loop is CATSALLADQETQYF. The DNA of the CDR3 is TGTGCCACCAGCGCCCTTCTAGCGGACCAAGAGACCCAGTACTTC.